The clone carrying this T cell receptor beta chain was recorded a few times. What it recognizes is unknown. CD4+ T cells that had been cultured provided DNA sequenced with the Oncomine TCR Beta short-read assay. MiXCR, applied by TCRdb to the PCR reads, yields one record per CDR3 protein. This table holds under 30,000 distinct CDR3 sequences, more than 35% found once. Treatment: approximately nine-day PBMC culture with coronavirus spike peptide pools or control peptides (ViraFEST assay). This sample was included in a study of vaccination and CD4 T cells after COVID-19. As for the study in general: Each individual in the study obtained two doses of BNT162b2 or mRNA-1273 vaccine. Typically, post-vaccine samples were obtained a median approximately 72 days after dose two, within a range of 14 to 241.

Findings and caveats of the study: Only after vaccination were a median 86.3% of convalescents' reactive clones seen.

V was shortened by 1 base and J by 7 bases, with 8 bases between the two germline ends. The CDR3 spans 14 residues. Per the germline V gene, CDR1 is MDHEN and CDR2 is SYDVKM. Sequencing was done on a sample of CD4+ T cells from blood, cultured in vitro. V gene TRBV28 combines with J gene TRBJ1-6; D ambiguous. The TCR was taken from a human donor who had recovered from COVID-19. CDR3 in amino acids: CASSLFAGNSPLHF. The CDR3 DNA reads TGTGCCAGCAGTTTATTCGCAGGAAATTCACCCCTCCACTTT. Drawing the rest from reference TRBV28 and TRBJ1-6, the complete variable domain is DVKVTQSSRYLVKRTGEKVFLECVQDMDHENMFWYRQDPGLGLRLIYFSYDVKMKEKGDIPEGYSVSREKKERFSLILESASTNQTSMYLCASSLFAGNSPLHFGNGTRLTVT.